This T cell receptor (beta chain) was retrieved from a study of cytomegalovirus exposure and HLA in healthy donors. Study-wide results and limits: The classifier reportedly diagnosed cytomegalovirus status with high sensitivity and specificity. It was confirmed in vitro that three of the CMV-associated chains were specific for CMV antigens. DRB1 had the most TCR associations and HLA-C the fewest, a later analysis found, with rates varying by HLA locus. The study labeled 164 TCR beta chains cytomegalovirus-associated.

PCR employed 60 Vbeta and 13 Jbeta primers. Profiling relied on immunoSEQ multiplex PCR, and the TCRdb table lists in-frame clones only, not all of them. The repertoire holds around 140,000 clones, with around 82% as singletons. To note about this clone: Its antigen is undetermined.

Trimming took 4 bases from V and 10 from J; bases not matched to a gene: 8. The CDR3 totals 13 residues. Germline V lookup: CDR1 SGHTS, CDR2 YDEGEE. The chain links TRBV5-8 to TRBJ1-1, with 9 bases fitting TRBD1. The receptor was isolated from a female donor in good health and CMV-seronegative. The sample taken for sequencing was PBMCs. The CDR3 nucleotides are TGTGCCAGCAGCATGTACAGGGGGCGCATAGCTTTCTTT. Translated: CASSMYRGRIAFF.